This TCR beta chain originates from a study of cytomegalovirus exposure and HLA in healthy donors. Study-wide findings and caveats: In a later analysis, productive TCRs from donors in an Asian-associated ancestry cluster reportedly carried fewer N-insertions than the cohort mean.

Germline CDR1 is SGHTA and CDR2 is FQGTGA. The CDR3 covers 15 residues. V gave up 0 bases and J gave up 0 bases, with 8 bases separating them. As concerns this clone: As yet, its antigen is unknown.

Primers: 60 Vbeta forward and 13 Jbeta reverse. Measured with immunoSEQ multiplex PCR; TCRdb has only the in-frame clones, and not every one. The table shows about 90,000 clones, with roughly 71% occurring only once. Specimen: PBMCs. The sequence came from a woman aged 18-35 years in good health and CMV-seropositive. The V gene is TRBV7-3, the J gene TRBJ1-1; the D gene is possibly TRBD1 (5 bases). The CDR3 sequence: CASSLTGLMNTEAFF. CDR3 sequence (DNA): TGTGCCAGCAGCTTAACGGGGCTGATGAACACTGAAGCTTTCTTT.